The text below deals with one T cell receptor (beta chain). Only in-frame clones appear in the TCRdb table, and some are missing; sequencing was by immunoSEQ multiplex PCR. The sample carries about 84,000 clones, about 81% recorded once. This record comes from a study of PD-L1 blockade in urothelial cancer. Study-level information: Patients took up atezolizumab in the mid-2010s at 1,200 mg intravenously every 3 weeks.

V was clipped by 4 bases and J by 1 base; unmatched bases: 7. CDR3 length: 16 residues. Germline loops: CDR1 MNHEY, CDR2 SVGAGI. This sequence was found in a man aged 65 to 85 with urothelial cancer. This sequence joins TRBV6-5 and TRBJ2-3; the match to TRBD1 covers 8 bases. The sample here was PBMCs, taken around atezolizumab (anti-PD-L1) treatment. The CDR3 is CASSSSTTGGTDTQYF. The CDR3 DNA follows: TGTGCCAGCAGTTCGTCGACGACAGGGGGCACAGATACGCAGTATTTT.